This T cell receptor beta chain was recorded in a study of T cells in localized non-small cell lung cancer. Study observations and caveats: When the top 100 tumor clones were examined, a median approximately 54 of them also appeared in the adjacent lung, which was paired and uninvolved. A single tumor region was sequenced, leaving heterogeneity possible. Clonality of T cells reached its maximum in uninvolved adjacent lung, surpassing tumor.

Concerning this clone itself: The target antigen is unknown.

Repertoires were generated with immunoSEQ multiplex PCR, while TCRdb's copy carries only in-frame clones and drops some. The data show more than 15,000 clones, roughly 89% seen once. The germline V gene has CDR1 MNHNS and CDR2 SASEGT. CDR3 length: 14 residues. The ends were cut back, 4 bases at V and 4 bases at J, with 11 bases in the middle. The clonotype originates from a male donor older than 55 with stage II squamous cell lung carcinoma. The V and J genes are TRBV6-1 and TRBJ1-5; D call uncertain. Sequenced material: peripheral blood, taken before any cancer treatment. Here the CDR3 reads CASSVSGRNQPQHF. The CDR3 nucleotides are TGTGCCAGCAGTGTAAGTGGTAGAAATCAGCCCCAGCATTTT.